A single sample is the source of the 25 T cell receptor beta chains below, sequenced in a study of T cells in Graves' hyperthyroidism and ophthalmopathy. TCR beta CDR3 regions were amplified from RNA. Initially, a first-round RT-PCR of the TCR CDR3 employed the HTBI primer set. TCRdb redid the calling of the multiplex PCR reads with MiXCR, one entry per CDR3 protein. The sample contains 350,000 or so distinct CDR3 sequences, 21% of which appear only once. Sequenced material: blood. These receptors were taken from a woman aged 45-59 years with Graves' hyperthyroidism.

V and J are TRBV7-9 and TRBJ2-3; no clear D. The CDR3 sequence is 13 residues long. V lost 7 bases, J lost 2 bases, and 10 bases lay in between. Looked up from germline, CDR1 is SEHNR and CDR2 is FQNEAQ (reference sequence). For the CDR3, the DNA is TGTGCCAGCACAAGACGAATCACAGATACGCAGTATTTT. Translation gives CASTRRITDTQYF. The full variable domain, completed using reference TRBV7-9 and TRBJ2-3, is DTGVSQNPRHKITKRGQNVTFRCDPISEHNRLYWYRQTLGQGPEFLTYFQNEAQLEKSRLLSDRFSAERPKGSFSTLEIQRTEQGDSAMYLCASTRRITDTQYFGPGTRLTVL.

V gene TRBV11-1 combines with J gene TRBJ2-4; TRBD1 might be the D (6 bases). Trimming left V 1 base short and J 8 bases short, with 21 bases between. Germline-derived CDR1 and CDR2 are SGHAT and FQDESV (reference sequence). The CDR3 sequence is 17 residues long. CDR3 sequence: CASSLGQTLRGEHIQYF. CDR3 sequence (DNA): TGTGCCAGCAGCTTAGGACAGACCCTCAGGGGCGAACACATTCAGTACTTC.

The rearrangement joins TRBV5-6 to TRBJ2-3, with 14 bases aligning to TRBD2. The V and J ends lost 2 bases and 0 bases, in that order; junction bases with no gene match: 8. CDR1 and CDR2 from the germline V gene are SGHDT and YYEEEE. The CDR3 has 19 amino acids. The CDR3 region has the DNA TGTGCCAGCAGCTTTGCACGGACTAGCGGGGGGCACAGCACAGATACGCAGTATTTT. Its protein product is CASSFARTSGGHSTDTQYF.

This clonotype was seen many times. The chain has TRBV27 and TRBJ2-1, with D tentatively TRBD1 or TRBD2 (7 bases each). The CDR3 length is 14 residues. Trimming left V 6 bases short and J 2 bases short, with 11 bases between. CDR1 and CDR2 from the germline V gene are MNHEY and SMNVEV (reference sequence). The CDR3 sequence: CASRSGTAYNEQFF. The CDR3, as DNA: TGTGCCAGCAGAAGCGGGACAGCCTACAATGAGCAGTTCTTC.

Of note for this clonotype: One end of the junction varies from germline; a read error may be responsible. The chain employs TRBV9 and TRBJ1-4, with TRBD1 as a possible D gene (6 bases). Germline CDR1 and CDR2: SGDLS and YYNGEE. The CDR3 has 15 amino acids. The CDR3 spells CANSVGGATNEKLFF. The CDR3 DNA follows: TGTGCCAACAGCGTGGGGGGCGCAACTAATGAAAAACTGTTTTTT.

This clonotype was detected many times. The rearrangement uses TRBV30 and TRBJ2-7, with D perhaps matching TRBD1 or TRBD2 (6 bases each). This CDR3 region has 13 residues. Germline loops: CDR1 GTSNPN, CDR2 SVGIG (reference sequence). The V and J ends lost 2 bases and 3 bases respectively, with 11 bases between them. The CDR3: CAWSRGAVYEQYF. CDR3 sequence (DNA): TGTGCCTGGAGTAGGGGGGCTGTCTACGAGCAGTACTTC.

In its sample, this clonotype was seen many times. V usage is TRBV28 and J usage is TRBJ2-1; a possible D gene is TRBD2 (6 bases). Germline-derived CDR1 and CDR2 are MDHEN and SYDVKM. V lost 6 bases to trimming and J lost 7 bases, with 19 bases between them. The CDR3 extends over 15 amino acids. The DNA for the CDR3 is TGTGCCAGCAGCCCTACCGGCGGGGTCCTGAATGAGCAGTTCTTC. Encoded protein: CASSPTGGVLNEQFF. The full variable domain, its missing parts supplied by reference TRBV28 and TRBJ2-1, is DVKVTQSSRYLVKRTGEKVFLECVQDMDHENMFWYRQDPGLGLRLIYFSYDVKMKEKGDIPEGYSVSREKKERFSLILESASTNQTSMYLCASSPTGGVLNEQFFGPGTRLTVL.

This clonotype was seen repeatedly, ten times or more. The gene calls are TRBV7-9 and TRBJ1-6; 10 nucleotides line up with TRBD1. V trimming: 10 bases; J trimming: 7 bases; junction bases outside the gene matches: 7. This CDR3 region has 14 residues. The germline V gene encodes CDR1 SEHNR and CDR2 FQNEAQ (reference sequence). The CDR3 sequence is CATNPGQGNSPLHF. The CDR3 bases are TGTGCCACCAATCCGGGACAGGGGAATTCACCCCTCCACTTT.

The CDR3 nucleotides read TGTGCCAGTAGAACAGGGCAGGTCACTGAAGCTTTCTTT. Translating it yields CASRTGQVTEAFF. J is TRBJ1-1 and V is TRBV19, with D possibly TRBD1 on 6 matching bases. The CDR3 has 13 amino acids. From germline, CDR1 is LNHDA and CDR2 SQIVND (reference sequence). The V end was cut by 6 bases, the J end by 4 bases, with 12 bases between.

This clonotype was seen ten or more times. This chain links TRBV7-9 with TRBJ2-1; TRBD2 matches 7 bases. J gave up 8 bases and V 4 bases, and 17 bases lay outside the gene matches. This CDR3 comprises 17 residues. Germline loops: CDR1 SEHNR, CDR2 FQNEAQ (reference sequence). The CDR3: CASSSLLNGGNRHEQFF. CDR3 nucleotide sequence: TGTGCCAGCAGCTCCCTCCTCAACGGGGGGAATCGTCATGAGCAGTTCTTC.

The gene calls are TRBV11-2 and TRBJ2-5; D possibly corresponds to TRBD2 (6 bases). The germline V gene encodes CDR1 SGHAT and CDR2 FQNNGV. The CDR3 runs to 14 residues. The V and J ends lost 5 bases and 5 bases respectively, with 15 bases between them. The CDR3 loop reads CASSPGDRLETQYF. The CDR3 DNA reads as TGTGCCAGCAGCCCGGGGGACCGTTTGGAGACCCAGTACTTC.

A few counts support this clonotype. The chain carries TRBV20-1 and TRBJ2-7, with D uncertain. Between the trimmed V and J ends, which lost 6 bases and 5 bases, there was a span of 11 bases. Germline V CDR1 and CDR2: DFQATT, SNEGSKA (reference sequence). This CDR3 contains 11 residues. CDR3 loop: CSALLSHEQYF. In DNA form, the CDR3 reads TGCAGTGCCCTACTTAGCCACGAGCAGTACTTC.

This clonotype was seen only a few times. The gene calls are TRBV11-2 and TRBJ2-1, with 7 bases that match TRBD1. J gave up 0 bases and V 5 bases, and 4 bases lay outside the gene matches. This CDR3 region has 15 residues. Germline CDR1 is SGHAT and CDR2 is FQNNGV. In DNA, the CDR3 is TGTGCCAGCAGCACGGGACAGAGCTCCTACAATGAGCAGTTCTTC. The encoded protein is CASSTGQSSYNEQFF.

V usage is TRBV5-1 and J usage is TRBJ2-3; 10 bases are a match to TRBD1. Germline CDR1 is SGHRS and CDR2 is YFSETQ. V lost 1 base, J lost 0 bases, and 11 bases stayed unmatched. The CDR3 is 19 residues long. The CDR3 DNA follows: TGCGCCAGCAGCTTGACACCCGGGACAGGGGCCTCCAGCACAGATACGCAGTATTTT. As protein: CASSLTPGTGASSTDTQYF. The variable domain in full, completed from reference TRBV5-1 and TRBJ2-3, reads KAGVTQTPRYLIKTRGQQVTLSCSPISGHRSVSWYQQTPGQGLQFLFEYFSETQRNKGNFPGRFSGRQFSNSRSEMNVSTLELGDSALYLCASSLTPGTGASSTDTQYFGPGTRLTVL.

The table lists this clonotype with many counts. This rearrangement joins TRBV18 to TRBJ2-5; 7 bases fit TRBD2. In germline, CDR1 is KGHSH, CDR2 LQKENI. The J segment lost 5 bases and the V segment lost 4 bases, leaving 4 bases of the junction unmatched. This CDR3 comprises 13 residues. The CDR3, as DNA: TGTGCCAGCTCACACGTCGGGGGGGAGACCCAGTACTTC. It yields the protein CASSHVGGETQYF.

In this sample, this clonotype turned up many times. This chain connects TRBV20-1 to TRBJ2-1; D gene uncertain. Trimming shortened V by 6 bases and J by 6 bases, and 12 bases separated the two germline ends. There are 12 residues in the CDR3. Germline V CDR1 and CDR2: DFQATT, SNEGSKA (reference sequence). The CDR3 loop reads CSANRAVNEQFF. The CDR3 bases are TGCAGTGCAAACCGGGCCGTCAATGAGCAGTTCTTC.

The chain has TRBV5-4 and TRBJ2-7; 10 nucleotides line up with TRBD1. The CDR3 sequence is 15 residues long. V was clipped by 1 base and J by 7 bases; unmatched bases: 8. Germline CDR1 and CDR2: SGHNT and YYREEE (reference sequence). The CDR3 spells CASSLSGQGQREQYF. CDR3 coding DNA: TGTGCCAGCAGCTTGTCGGGACAGGGGCAGCGGGAGCAGTACTTC.

This chain links TRBV3-1 with TRBJ2-7; no reliable D call. Judging by the DNA end, TRBJ2-1 fits better; the J call may be wrong. The CDR3 has 13 amino acids. Germline V lookup: CDR1 LGHDT, CDR2 YNNKEL (reference sequence). The chain's CDR3 is CASSQGQPYEQFF. CDR3 DNA: TGTGCCAGCAGCCAAGGGCAGCCCTACGAGCAGTTCTTC.

This clonotype was recorded at least ten times. The chain links TRBV12-3 or TRBV12-4 to TRBJ2-1; maybe TRBD1 (5 bases). This CDR3 contains 11 residues. Trimming shortened V by 7 bases and J by 12 bases, and 13 bases separated the two germline ends. This CDR3 reads CASMGPSVQFF. The DNA of the CDR3 is TGTGCCAGCATGGGGCCCTCCGTGCAGTTCTTC.

This clonotype turned up a few times. J is TRBJ2-7 and V is TRBV30, with D perhaps given as TRBD1 or TRBD2 (6 bases each). Germline values: CDR1 GTSNPN, CDR2 SVGIG (reference sequence). This CDR3 region has 13 residues. V gave up 0 bases and J gave up 5 bases, with 11 bases separating them. The chain's CDR3 is CAWSVGGGNEQYF. CDR3 nucleotide sequence: TGTGCCTGGAGTGTAGGGGGAGGAAACGAGCAGTACTTC.

CDR3 sequence: CATSVASGGETQYF. The CDR3 bases are TGTGCCACCAGTGTGGCTAGCGGGGGAGAGACCCAGTACTTC. The chain joins TRBV24-1 to TRBJ2-5; 10 bases are a match to TRBD2. This CDR3 has 14 residues. Trimming took 5 bases from V and 4 from J; bases not matched to a gene: 3. CDR1 and CDR2 from the germline V gene are KGHDR and SFDVKD.

In the case of this clonotype: A single base separates this from a much larger clone, so it may be a read error. This chain links TRBV2 with TRBJ2-7, with D possibly called TRBD1 or TRBD2 (5 bases each). Trimming shortened V by 5 bases and J by 9 bases, and 17 bases separated the two germline ends. There are 13 residues in the CDR3. Germline values: CDR1 SNHLY, CDR2 FYNNEI. CDR3 DNA sequence: TGTGCCAGCAGTAGAGATAAGCCTGGGGGGCAGTACTTC. Protein sequence: CASSRDKPGGQYF. The complete variable domain, with remaining parts taken from reference TRBV2 and TRBJ2-7, reads EPEVTQTPSHQVTQMGQEVILRCVPISNHLYFYWYRQILGQKVEFLVSFYNNEISEKSEIFDDQFSVERPDGSNFTLKIRSTKLEDSAMYFCASSRDKPGGQYFGPGTRLTVT.

This chain links TRBV2 with TRBJ1-1; 7 bases fit TRBD1. V shed 6 bases, J shed 7 bases, and the junction held 2 bases outside the gene matches. This CDR3 is built from 11 residues. The V gene's germline CDR1 is SNHLY and CDR2 FYNNEI. CDR3 region: CASRTGIEAFF. The DNA of the CDR3 is TGTGCCAGCAGGACAGGGATTGAAGCTTTCTTT.

The chain links TRBV12-3 or TRBV12-4 to TRBJ2-1; TRBD1 agrees at 10 bases. The CDR3 has 17 residues. V lost 5 bases to trimming and J lost 4 bases; unmatched junction nucleotides: 11. The CDR3 is CASSLPGPGQGYNEQFF. The DNA of the CDR3 is TGTGCCAGCAGTCTACCTGGACCGGGACAGGGGTACAATGAGCAGTTCTTC.

This clonotype has ten or more counts. The rearrangement uses TRBV2 and TRBJ2-7; D ambiguous. Per the germline V gene, CDR1 is SNHLY and CDR2 is FYNNEI. The CDR3 spans 14 residues. V was trimmed by 6 bases and J by 0 bases, leaving 12 bases between them. CDR3 nucleotides: TGTGCCAGCAGGGCCTCGTTTAGCTCCTACGAGCAGTACTTC. Protein sequence: CASRASFSSYEQYF. Filled out from reference TRBV2 and TRBJ2-7, the complete variable domain reads EPEVTQTPSHQVTQMGQEVILRCVPISNHLYFYWYRQILGQKVEFLVSFYNNEISEKSEIFDDQFSVERPDGSNFTLKIRSTKLEDSAMYFCASRASFSSYEQYFGPGTRLTVT.